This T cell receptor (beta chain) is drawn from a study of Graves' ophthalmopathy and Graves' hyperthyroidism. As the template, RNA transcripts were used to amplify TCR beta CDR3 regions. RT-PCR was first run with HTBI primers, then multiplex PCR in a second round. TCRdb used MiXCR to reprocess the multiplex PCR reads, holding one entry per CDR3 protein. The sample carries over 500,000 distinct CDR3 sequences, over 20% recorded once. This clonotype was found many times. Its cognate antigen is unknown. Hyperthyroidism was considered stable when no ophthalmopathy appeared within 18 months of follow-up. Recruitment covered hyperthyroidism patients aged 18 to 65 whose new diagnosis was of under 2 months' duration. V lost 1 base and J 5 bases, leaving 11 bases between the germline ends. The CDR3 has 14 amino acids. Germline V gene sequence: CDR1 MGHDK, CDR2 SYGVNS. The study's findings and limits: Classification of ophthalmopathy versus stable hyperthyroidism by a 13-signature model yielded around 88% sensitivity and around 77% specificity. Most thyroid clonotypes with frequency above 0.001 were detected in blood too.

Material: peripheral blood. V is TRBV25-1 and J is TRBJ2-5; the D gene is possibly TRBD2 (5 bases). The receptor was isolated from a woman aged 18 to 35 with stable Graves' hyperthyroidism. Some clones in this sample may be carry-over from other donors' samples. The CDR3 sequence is CASSESWELETQYF. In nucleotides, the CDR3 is TGTGCCAGCAGTGAATCTTGGGAGTTGGAGACCCAGTACTTC.